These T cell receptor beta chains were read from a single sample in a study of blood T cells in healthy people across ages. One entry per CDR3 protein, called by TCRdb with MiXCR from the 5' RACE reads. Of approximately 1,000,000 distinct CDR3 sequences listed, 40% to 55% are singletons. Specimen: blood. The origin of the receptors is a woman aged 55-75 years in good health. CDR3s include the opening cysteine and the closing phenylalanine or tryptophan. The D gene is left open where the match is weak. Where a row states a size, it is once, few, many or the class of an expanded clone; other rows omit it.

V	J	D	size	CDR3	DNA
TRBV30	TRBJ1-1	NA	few	CAWSPVNTEAFF	TGTGCCTGGAGTCCAGTGAACACTGAAGCTTTCTTT
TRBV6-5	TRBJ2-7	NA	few	CASSAVSAASEQYF	TGTGCCAGCAGTGCCGTTTCGGCGGCTTCCGAGCAGTACTTC
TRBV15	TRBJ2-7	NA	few	CATSPLGGEQYF	TGTGCCACCAGCCCCCTGGGGGGCGAGCAGTACTTC
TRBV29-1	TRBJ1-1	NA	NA	CSVVNSAGMDTEAFF	TGCAGCGTTGTTAATTCGGCCGGGATGGACACTGAAGCTTTCTTT
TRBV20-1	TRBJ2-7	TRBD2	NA	CSARWTSGPTDEQYF	TGCAGTGCTAGGTGGACTAGCGGCCCGACCGACGAGCAGTACTTC
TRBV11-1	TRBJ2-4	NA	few	CASSLRVQGLLAKNIQYF	TGTGCCAGCAGCTTAAGGGTACAGGGACTACTAGCCAAAAACATTCAGTACTTC
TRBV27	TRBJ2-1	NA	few	CASSLYTLNEQFF	TGTGCTAGCAGTTTATACACTCTAAATGAGCAGTTCTTC
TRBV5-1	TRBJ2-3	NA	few	CASSTSVLAGQMDTQYF	TGCGCCAGCAGCACCTCCGTGTTAGCGGGACAGATGGATACGCAGTATTTT
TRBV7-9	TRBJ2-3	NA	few	CASSLEQGRDTQYF	TGTGCCAGCAGCTTAGAACAGGGTCGTGATACGCAGTATTTT
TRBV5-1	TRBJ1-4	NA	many	CASSSSGGSTNEKLFF	TGCGCCAGCAGTTCATCCGGGGGTTCAACTAATGAAAAACTGTTTTTT
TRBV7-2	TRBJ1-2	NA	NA	CASSPSGSHYGYTF	TGTGCCAGCAGCCCCTCAGGGTCCCACTATGGCTACACCTTC
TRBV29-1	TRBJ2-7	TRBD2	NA	CSVGTSGANEQYF	TGCAGCGTTGGGACTAGCGGGGCCAATGAGCAGTACTTC
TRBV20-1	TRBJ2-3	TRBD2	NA	CSARGGGRAAGTQYF	TGCAGTGCTAGAGGTGGTGGGAGGGCCGCAGGTACGCAGTATTTT
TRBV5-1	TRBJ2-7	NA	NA	CASSLEGVERYF	TGCGCCAGCAGCTTGGAGGGCGTCGAGCGGTACTTC
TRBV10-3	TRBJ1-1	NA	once	CAISELNTEAFF	TGTGCCATCAGTGAGTTGAACACTGAAGCTTTCTTT
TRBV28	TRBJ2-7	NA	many	CASSLYPGEQYF	TGTGCCAGCAGTTTATACCCCGGGGAGCAGTACTTC